This TCR beta chain stems from a study of human T cells and chemical hapten exposure. TCRdb re-derived calls from the RACE reads in MiXCR, one entry per CDR3 protein. The data show 150,000 to 200,000 distinct CDR3 sequences, about 20% seen once. This clonotype turned up a few times. Stated time point: patch test 1, 2 weeks after DPC sensitization. This sample's treatment: therapeutic diphenylcyclopropenone sensitization with weekly scalp DPC. CDR1 is ENHRY and CDR2 is SYGVKD in the germline V gene. This CDR3 has 18 residues. V was cut by 4 bases and J by 8 bases, with 29 bases left in between. Sequencing was performed on whole blood, taken in connection with sensitization to the hapten diphenylcyclopropenone (DPC). The receptor comes from a woman in her forties or fifties with alopecia areata. Some clones in this sample may be carry-over from other donors' samples. The chain is built from TRBV10-3 and TRBJ1-2; TRBD1 is a possible D gene (6 bases). The CDR3 is CAISGNPRGTSLLSGYTF. CDR3 DNA: TGTGCCATCAGTGGGAATCCCAGGGGCACTAGCCTTTTATCGGGCTACACCTTC.